Listed below are T cell receptor beta chains from one sample, sequenced in a study of cytotoxic CD8 clonotypes in ibrutinib-treated CLL. Measured with immunoSEQ multiplex PCR; TCRdb has only the in-frame clones, and not every one. The table records around 30,000 clones, approximately 62% of them present only once. The sample was PBMCs, taken before ibrutinib treatment. These receptors originate from a human donor with chronic lymphocytic leukemia. Each CDR3 is given with its conserved first and last residue. D genes are given only for firm matches. Size is omitted from some rows. Given values are once, few, many or a class for expanded clones.

clone_size d_call j_call v_call cdr3_aa cdr3_nt
few NA TRBJ2-7 TRBV7-9 CASSLGRVSYEQYF TGTGCCAGCAGCCTGGGACGGGTCTCCTACGAGCAGTACTTC
NA TRBD1 TRBJ1-2 TRBV7-9 CASSPSRDSRHNYGYTF TGTGCCAGCAGCCCATCCAGGGACAGTCGGCATAACTATGGCTACACCTTC
NA NA TRBJ2-3 TRBV5-4 CASSSPGSTDTQYF TGTGCCAGCAGCTCCCCGGGGTCCACAGATACGCAGTATTTT
NA NA TRBJ2-7 TRBV28 CASSSILVGEQYF TGTGCCAGCAGTTCGATACTAGTCGGTGAGCAGTACTTC
few NA TRBJ1-2 TRBV29-1 CSASSGVYGYTF TGCAGCGCCTCTTCCGGGGTCTATGGCTACACCTTC
NA NA TRBJ2-1 TRBV15 CATSRDRDEQFF TGTGCCACCAGCAGAGATAGGGATGAGCAGTTCTTC
few TRBD2 TRBJ2-7 TRBV7-2 CASSRTSGSYEQYF TGTGCCAGCAGCCGGACTAGCGGCTCCTACGAGCAGTACTTC
NA NA TRBJ2-5 TRBV11-2 CASSLIGVKETQYF TGTGCCAGCAGCTTAATAGGGGTGAAAGAGACCCAGTACTTC
few TRBD2 TRBJ2-1 TRBV10-2 CASSSLGLARIYNEQFF TGCGCCAGTAGTAGTCTGGGACTAGCGCGAATATACAATGAGCAGTTCTTC
NA TRBD2 TRBJ2-1 TRBV9 CASTKIPGLAGGPVINEQFF TGTGCCAGCACCAAGATTCCGGGACTAGCGGGAGGGCCGGTTATCAATGAGCAGTTCTTC
few TRBD2 TRBJ2-1 TRBV18 CASSRRGLAGDEDNEQFF TGTGCCAGCTCACGACGCGGACTAGCGGGAGATGAGGACAATGAGCAGTTCTTC
NA NA TRBJ1-3 TRBV19 CASTPRDNKNTIYF TGTGCCAGTACACCTCGGGACAACAAAAACACCATATATTTT
NA NA TRBJ1-1 TRBV19 CASSMGQGHMNTEAFF TGTGCCAGTAGTATGGGGCAGGGTCACATGAACACTGAAGCTTTCTTT
NA TRBD2 TRBJ2-1 TRBV11-3 CASSSRLAGENEQFF TGTGCCAGCAGCTCCCGACTAGCGGGAGAAAATGAGCAGTTCTTC
NA NA TRBJ2-3 TRBV18 CASSPLFADTQYF TGTGCCAGCTCACCTCTGTTCGCAGATACGCAGTATTTT
few NA TRBJ2-3 TRBV28 CASSPRAGVDTQYF TGTGCCAGCAGCCCTCGTGCAGGGGTAGATACGCAGTATTTT
NA TRBD2 TRBJ2-7 TRBV18 CASSRMYGGRGHEQYF TGTGCCAGCTCACGTATGTATGGCGGGAGGGGTCACGAGCAGTACTTC
NA NA TRBJ1-1 TRBV13 CASSTRDFTRGAFF TGTGCCAGCAGCACCCGGGACTTCACAAGGGGAGCTTTCTTT
NA TRBD1 TRBJ2-2 TRBV19 CASSISTTTGPGELFF TGTGCCAGTAGTATATCCACCACGACAGGGCCCGGGGAGCTGTTTTTT
NA TRBD1 TRBJ1-2 TRBV20-1 CSATGQGTLTF TGCAGTGCTACTGGACAGGGTACTCTCACCTTC
NA NA TRBJ1-2 TRBV6-5 CASSYQGDYGYTF TGTGCCAGCAGTTATCAGGGAGACTATGGCTACACCTTC
NA NA TRBJ2-1 TRBV6-1 CASKGAEQFF TGTGCCAGCAAGGGCGCTGAGCAGTTCTTC
NA NA TRBJ1-1 TRBV2 CASSTRTVLMNTEAFF TGTGCCAGCAGTACCCGGACAGTACTCATGAACACTGAAGCTTTCTTT
NA NA TRBJ1-5 TRBV28 CAGGDQPQHF TGTGCCGGGGGTGATCAGCCCCAGCATTTT
NA TRBD2 TRBJ2-2 TRBV10-2 CASGVTTGELFF TGCGCAAGCGGGGTCACGACCGGGGAGCTGTTTTTT
NA NA TRBJ2-1 TRBV14 CASSHLSGLGDNEQFF TGTGCCAGCAGCCACCTAAGCGGGCTTGGGGACAATGAGCAGTTCTTC
NA NA TRBJ1-5 TRBV12-5 CARNGTGSNQPQHF TGTGCTAGGAATGGTACAGGTAGCAATCAGCCCCAGCATTTT
NA TRBD2 TRBJ2-1 TRBV7-3 CASSSLAGIYNEQFF TGTGCCAGCAGCTCGTTAGCGGGAATATACAATGAGCAGTTCTTC
NA NA TRBJ1-1 TRBV28 CASSLNGPLYEAFF TGTGCCAGCAGTTTAAATGGTCCCCTTTATGAAGCTTTCTTT
medium-sized NA TRBJ2-3 TRBV5-1 CASSLGTETTDTQYF TGCGCCAGCAGCTTGGGGACGGAAACCACAGATACGCAGTATTTT
NA NA TRBJ1-5 TRBV27 CASRRLSDSNQPQHF TGTGCCAGCAGACGACTCTCAGATAGCAATCAGCCCCAGCATTTT
NA NA TRBJ2-7 TRBV11-2 CASSLVGGSYEQYF TGTGCCAGCAGCTTAGTTGGGGGCTCCTACGAGCAGTACTTC
medium-sized NA TRBJ2-7 TRBV7-9 CASSLGQNYEQYF TGTGCCAGCAGCTTGGGGCAAAACTACGAGCAGTACTTC
few TRBD1 TRBJ1-2 TRBV19 CASSQGTANYGYTF TGTGCCAGTAGCCAAGGGACAGCTAACTATGGCTACACCTTC
NA TRBD1 TRBJ1-2 TRBV30 CAWRDGTGDGQNYGYTF TGTGCCTGGAGGGACGGGACAGGAGACGGCCAGAACTATGGCTACACCTTC
medium-sized TRBD2 TRBJ2-4 TRBV6-5 CASSYGLAGGNIQYF TGTGCCAGCAGTTACGGGCTAGCGGGGGGAAACATTCAGTACTTC
few NA TRBJ1-2 TRBV7-8 CASSLNRPYGYTF TGTGCCAGCAGCTTAAACAGGCCTTATGGCTACACCTTC
NA TRBD2 TRBJ2-1 TRBV9 CASSDTSGTYNEQFF TGTGCCAGCAGCGATACTAGCGGGACCTACAATGAGCAGTTCTTC
NA NA TRBJ2-7 TRBV5-1 CASSATVYEQYF TGCGCCAGCAGCGCGACAGTTTACGAGCAGTACTTC
NA TRBD2 TRBJ2-1 TRBV19 CASRVGRVLTRGNEQFF TGTGCCAGCCGAGTCGGGAGGGTTTTAACTCGGGGTAATGAGCAGTTCTTC
NA NA TRBJ2-7 TRBV6-1 CASSEAGTRGYF TGTGCCAGCAGTGAAGCAGGAACTAGGGGGTACTTC
NA NA TRBJ1-1 TRBV2 CASSEAEGGLGTEAFF TGTGCCAGCAGTGAAGCCGAGGGGGGGCTGGGCACTGAAGCTTTCTTT
NA TRBD1 TRBJ1-5 TRBV4-1 CASSQGAPLGQTYSNQPQHF TGCGCCAGCAGCCAAGGTGCCCCCCTGGGACAGACATATAGCAATCAGCCCCAGCATTTT
NA NA TRBJ2-1 TRBV7-7 CASSLRQGLYNEQFF TGTGCCAGCAGCTTGAGACAGGGACTCTACAATGAGCAGTTCTTC
NA TRBD1 TRBJ1-5 TRBV11-2 CASSLKSANRGQPQHF TGTGCCAGCAGCTTAAAGTCCGCGAACAGGGGACAGCCCCAGCATTTT
NA NA TRBJ1-1 TRBV19 CASSIALTRAFF TGTGCCAGTAGTATAGCTCTAACTCGGGCTTTCTTT
NA NA TRBJ2-7 TRBV20-1 CSATNLYEQYF TGCAGTGCTACAAATCTCTACGAGCAGTACTTC
few TRBD1 TRBJ1-1 TRBV6-1 CASRGTGNPTEAFF TGTGCCAGCAGGGGGACAGGGAATCCGACTGAAGCTTTCTTT
medium-sized TRBD2 TRBJ2-7 TRBV11-2 CASSLVALAGNEQYF TGTGCCAGCAGCTTAGTGGCGCTAGCGGGGAACGAGCAGTACTTC